The 31 T cell receptor beta chains reported below all come from one sample, sequenced in a study of identical twins. TCRdb called the 5' RACE reads again in MiXCR, with one record for every CDR3 protein. This table holds 650,000 to 800,000 distinct CDR3 sequences, 8.5% to 9% found once. The same data also went into a second study, on yellow fever vaccine responses in identical twins.

Sequencing was performed on PBMCs. These receptor sequences come from a woman aged 18-35 years in good health.

This chain's CDR3 is CASSFGGIGGYTF. Here the CDR3 DNA reads TGCGCCAGCAGCTTCGGGGGAATCGGGGGCTACACCTTC. V is TRBV5-1 and J is TRBJ1-2; D perhaps matches TRBD1 (5 bases). The CDR3 consists of 13 residues. V was trimmed by 2 bases and J by 8 bases, leaving 13 bases between them. Looked up from germline, CDR1 is SGHRS and CDR2 is YFSETQ. The whole variable domain, remainder taken from reference TRBV5-1 and TRBJ1-2, is KAGVTQTPRYLIKTRGQQVTLSCSPISGHRSVSWYQQTPGQGLQFLFEYFSETQRNKGNFPGRFSGRQFSNSRSEMNVSTLELGDSALYLCASSFGGIGGYTFGSGTRLTVV.

This clonotype was detected only a few times. The V call is TRBV5-1, the J call TRBJ2-3, with 7 bases that match TRBD2. Germline loops: CDR1 SGHRS, CDR2 YFSETQ. This CDR3 region has 18 residues. The trim removed 4 bases at V and 0 bases at J, leaving 14 bases unmatched. CDR3: CASSRSLATPRSTDTQYF. CDR3 DNA sequence: TGCGCCAGCAGCAGGTCACTAGCGACCCCCCGAAGCACAGATACGCAGTATTTT.

The chain is built from TRBV11-3 and TRBJ2-2; perhaps TRBD2 as D (6 bases). The CDR3 loop spans 21 amino acids. Germline values: CDR1 SGHNT, CDR2 YENEEA. Trimming took 5 bases from V and 3 from J, leaving 31 bases between them. The CDR3 coding sequence is TGTGCCAGCAGCCCACCCCGTGGAGGGAAAATGGTTTTAGGGTACACCGGGGAGCTGTTTTTT. The encoded protein is CASSPPRGGKMVLGYTGELFF.

J is TRBJ2-2 and V is TRBV4-3; TRBD2 matches at 9 bases. CDR1 and CDR2 (germline): LGHNA, YSLEER. With V trimmed by 0 bases and J by 6 bases, 8 bases remained unmatched. The CDR3 totals 17 residues. The CDR3 DNA reads TGCGCCAGCAGCCAAGATTTAGCGGGAGTCCACGCCGGGGAGCTGTTTTTT. It is translated as CASSQDLAGVHAGELFF.

At least ten counts were recorded for this clonotype. This chain uses TRBV29-1 with TRBJ2-7, with TRBD2 matching over 11 bases. Germline assignment: CDR1 SQVTM and CDR2 ANQGSEA. CDR3 length equals 17 residues. The trim removed 1 base at V and 3 bases at J, leaving 11 bases unmatched. CDR3 in amino acids: CSVEGSSGGGTFYEQYF. CDR3 nucleotides: TGCAGCGTTGAAGGTAGTAGCGGGGGGGGTACATTCTACGAGCAGTACTTC.

This chain connects TRBV6-1 to TRBJ2-1; D gene ambiguous. Per germline, CDR1 MNHNS and CDR2 SASEGT. The CDR3 length is 15 residues. The V gene lost 7 bases and the J gene lost 0 bases, with 13 bases spanning the gap. The CDR3 sequence: CASTSARSSYNEQFF. CDR3 in DNA: TGTGCCAGCACATCGGCCAGGAGCTCCTACAATGAGCAGTTCTTC.

At least ten counts were recorded for this clonotype. In DNA form, the CDR3 reads TGTGCCAGCAGTGTAGCGGGGGAGTCCTACGAGCAGTACTTC. This translates into CASSVAGESYEQYF. The chain recombines TRBV6-1 with TRBJ2-7; 9 nucleotides line up with TRBD2. CDR1 is MNHNS and CDR2 is SASEGT in the germline V gene. V was clipped by 4 bases and J by 1 base; unmatched bases: 2. The CDR3 extends over 14 amino acids.

This chain links TRBV10-3 with TRBJ2-2, with 7 bases identical to TRBD1. The CDR3 sequence is 14 residues long. Per germline, CDR1 ENHRY and CDR2 SYGVKD. V was pared by 8 bases and J by 4 bases, with 7 bases of the junction left unmatched. The CDR3 DNA reads TGTGCCATCCTCGGGACAGAGTCCACCGGGGAGCTGTTTTTT. It codes for CAILGTESTGELFF.

In this sample, this clonotype turned up a few times. The V call is TRBV12-3 or TRBV12-4, the J call TRBJ2-5; possibly TRBD2 for D (5 bases). The CDR3 is made up of 17 amino acids. V lost 3 bases, J lost 6 bases, and 23 bases lay in between. The CDR3 nucleotides are TGTGCCAGCAGTTTCTGTTTAGTCGTAGCGATAGAGAAGACCCAGTACTTC. This sequence encodes CASSFCLVVAIEKTQYF.

In its sample, this clonotype was seen many times. This chain joins TRBV6-1 and TRBJ2-2, with a weak D call TRBD2 (5 bases). The CDR3 length is 14 residues. The V and J ends lost 5 bases and 6 bases respectively, with 13 bases between them. Germline CDR1 is MNHNS and CDR2 is SASEGT. The CDR3 region has the DNA TGTGCCAGCAGTCCCGGCGGGTTCGCCGGGGAGCTGTTTTTT. Amino acids: CASSPGGFAGELFF.

This clonotype was observed at least ten times. J is TRBJ2-1 and V is TRBV10-3; 7 bases match TRBD1. Losses at the gene ends were 3 bases for V and 5 bases for J; bases not matched to a gene: 7. The CDR3 runs 15 residues. The germline gives CDR1 ENHRY, CDR2 SYGVKD. The CDR3 DNA is TGTGCCATCAGTGAAGACAGGGAGTCTCACAATGAGCAGTTCTTC. Its protein product is CAISEDRESHNEQFF.

This clonotype was seen ten or more times. The chain uses TRBV12-3 or TRBV12-4 and TRBJ2-7; a possible D gene is TRBD2 (6 bases). The V gene lost 5 bases and the J gene lost 2 bases, with 13 bases spanning the gap. This CDR3 has 14 residues. CDR3 amino acids: CASSPGTFTYEQYF. The CDR3 nucleotides are TGTGCCAGCAGTCCCGGGACTTTCACCTACGAGCAGTACTTC.

The CDR3 loop reads CASSFKPSSYNEQFF. The CDR3, as DNA: TGTGCCAGCAGTTTTAAGCCAAGCTCCTACAATGAGCAGTTCTTC. V usage is TRBV28 and J usage is TRBJ2-1; D uncertain. Germline V gene data show CDR1 as MDHEN and CDR2 as SYDVKM. This CDR3 is 15 amino acids long. Deletions cut 3 bases from V and 0 bases from J, with 9 bases between.

The sample holds many counts of this clonotype. The chain couples TRBV29-1 to TRBJ2-7; tentatively, D is TRBD1 (6 bases). Trimming pared 4 bases from V and 3 bases from J, leaving 19 bases between. This CDR3 spans 15 amino acids. Germline CDR1 is SQVTM and CDR2 is ANQGSEA. CDR3 in DNA: TGCAGCGTTGGCCCAGGGGTTGCAAGGGGCTACGAGCAGTACTTC. Translated: CSVGPGVARGYEQYF.

The table lists this clonotype with a few counts. The CDR3 DNA follows: TGTGCCAGCAGTCGGACAGGGGGGCCCTATGGCTACACCTTC. Amino acids: CASSRTGGPYGYTF. V gene TRBV12-3 or TRBV12-4 combines with J gene TRBJ1-2; TRBD1 matches 10 bases. Germline trimming cut 5 bases from V and 4 bases from J; bases unmatched to any gene: 4. The CDR3 sequence is 14 residues long.

This clonotype was seen a few times. The chain employs TRBV3-1 and TRBJ2-7; TRBD2 aligns across 13 bases. The CDR3 is 16 residues long. With 4 bases clipped from V and 3 bases from J, the junction kept 6 bases outside the gene matches. Germline loops: CDR1 LGHDT, CDR2 YNNKEL (reference sequence). CDR3 residues: CASSPGRTSGGYEQYF. CDR3 bases: TGTGCCAGCAGCCCGGGCCGGACTAGCGGGGGCTACGAGCAGTACTTC.

This clonotype has only a few counts. The chain is built from TRBV7-3 and TRBJ2-3, with 9 bases lining up with TRBD1. V was pared by 5 bases and J by 4 bases, with 7 bases of the junction left unmatched. Germline CDR1 is SGHTA and CDR2 is FQGTGA. The CDR3 sequence is 15 residues long. The CDR3 spells CASSPDGTGPDTQYF. The CDR3 nucleotides read TGTGCCAGCAGCCCGGACGGGACAGGGCCAGATACGCAGTATTTT.

The rearrangement uses TRBV3-1 and TRBJ2-6, with 9 bases that match TRBD2. In germline, CDR1 is LGHDT, CDR2 YNNKEL (reference sequence). V lost 2 bases to trimming and J lost 1 base; unmatched junction nucleotides: 15. CDR3 length: 21 amino acids. CDR3 coding DNA: TGTGCCAGCAGCCAACCCCCCAGTAAGCTAGCGGGGTTATCTGGGGCCAACGTCCTGACTTTC. It encodes CASSQPPSKLAGLSGANVLTF.

This clonotype was picked up many times. V gene TRBV29-1 combines with J gene TRBJ1-1; the D gene is possibly TRBD1 (5 bases). The CDR3 sequence is 13 residues long. V was pared by 5 bases and J by 4 bases, with 14 bases between. The germline CDR1 and CDR2 sequences are SQVTM and ANQGSEA. CDR3 in amino acids: CSVQTGGTTEAFF. The DNA of the CDR3 is TGCAGCGTTCAAACTGGGGGGACCACTGAAGCTTTCTTT. Variable domain in full (rest from reference TRBV29-1 and TRBJ1-1): SAVISQKPSRDICQRGTSLTIQCQVDSQVTMMFWYRQQPGQSLTLIATANQGSEATYESGFVIDKFPISRPNLTFSTLTVSNMSPEDSSIYLCSVQTGGTTEAFFGQGTRLTVV.

This clonotype occurred a few times. This chain uses TRBV27 with TRBJ2-3; TRBD2 matches 16 bases. Germline trimming cut 5 bases from V and 7 bases from J; bases unmatched to any gene: 9. The CDR3 is 17 amino acids. Germline assignment: CDR1 MNHEY and CDR2 SMNVEV (reference sequence). CDR3 sequence: CASSIPGLAGGRNTQYF. The CDR3, as DNA: TGTGCCAGCAGTATCCCGGGACTAGCGGGAGGGAGAAATACGCAGTATTTT.

This clonotype was counted only a few times. The rearrangement joins TRBV11-1 to TRBJ2-7; 10 nucleotides match TRBD2. After removal of 5 bases from V and 0 bases from J, the junction contained 16 bases not matched to a gene. CDR1 and CDR2 from the germline V gene are SGHAT and FQDESV (reference sequence). The CDR3 spans 19 residues. DNA for the CDR3: TGTGCCAGCAGCATAATAGCGGGAGGCCGCGATCTGAGCTCCTACGAGCAGTACTTC. Amino acids: CASSIIAGGRDLSSYEQYF. The full variable domain, in which reference TRBV11-1 and TRBJ2-7 provide the parts outside the CDR3, is EAEVAQSPRYKITEKSQAVAFWCDPISGHATLYWYRQILGQGPELLVQFQDESVVDDSQLPKDRFSAERLKGVDSTLKIQPAELGDSAMYLCASSIIAGGRDLSSYEQYFGPGTRLTVT.

A few counts support this clonotype. This rearrangement joins TRBV29-1 to TRBJ2-3, with 7 bases fitting TRBD2. Germline values: CDR1 SQVTM, CDR2 ANQGSEA. This CDR3 spans 15 amino acids. V shed 4 bases and J 5 bases; nucleotides not matched to a gene: 12. The CDR3 spells CSVVGLSSGLDTQYF. The DNA of the CDR3 is TGCAGCGTTGTTGGGTTATCTAGCGGTCTAGATACGCAGTATTTT.

This clonotype was detected many times. The V gene is TRBV10-3, the J gene TRBJ1-3; D call uncertain. Germline V gives CDR1 ENHRY, CDR2 SYGVKD. This CDR3 contains 14 residues. V shed 10 bases and J shed 0 bases, with 13 bases lying between them. CDR3 sequence reads: CASADGVSGNTIYF. The CDR3 DNA reads TGTGCCAGCGCCGACGGAGTCTCTGGAAACACCATATATTTT.

The sample holds a few counts of this clonotype. The rearrangement uses TRBV5-1 and TRBJ2-5; D gene uncertain. The CDR3 runs to 14 residues. Germline V gene sequence: CDR1 SGHRS, CDR2 YFSETQ. Trimming left V 1 base short and J 5 bases short, with 12 bases between. CDR3 residues: CASSLSPSVETQYF. The CDR3 bases are TGCGCCAGCAGCTTGTCACCCAGTGTGGAGACCCAGTACTTC. Full variable domain (missing parts from reference TRBV5-1 and TRBJ2-5): KAGVTQTPRYLIKTRGQQVTLSCSPISGHRSVSWYQQTPGQGLQFLFEYFSETQRNKGNFPGRFSGRQFSNSRSEMNVSTLELGDSALYLCASSLSPSVETQYFGPGTRLLVL.

This clonotype was seen a few times. The chain uses TRBV25-1 and TRBJ2-1; TRBD1 aligns across 8 bases. Germline V gene sequence: CDR1 MGHDK, CDR2 SYGVNS. Trimming at V came to 2 bases and at J to 7 bases, leaving 7 bases not matched to a gene. The CDR3 runs 15 residues. The DNA for the CDR3 is TGTGCCAGCAGTGAAGGGGAGACAGGGGCAAATGAGCAGTTCTTC. Amino acids: CASSEGETGANEQFF.

A few counts support this clonotype. The CDR3 spells CASSPLKGDEQFF. DNA for the CDR3: TGTGCCAGCAGCCCTCTAAAGGGGGATGAGCAGTTCTTC. The V call is TRBV28, the J call TRBJ2-1, with TRBD1 as a possible D gene (6 bases). CDR1 is MDHEN and CDR2 is SYDVKM in the germline V gene. The V end lost 6 bases, the J end lost 8 bases, and 14 bases lay between the germline ends. The CDR3 is 13 amino acids.

Only a few counts were recorded for this clonotype. The V gene is TRBV7-8, the J gene TRBJ2-3, with unresolved D. Germline CDR1 and CDR2: SGHVS and FQNEAQ. Trimming cost V 4 bases and J 9 bases, with 8 bases left between them. The CDR3 runs to 11 residues. DNA of the CDR3: TGTGCCAGCAGCTCCCCCTCCACGCAGTATTTT. It yields the protein CASSSPSTQYF.

This clonotype appeared a few times. Being one base from a much bigger clone, this may be a read error. This rearrangement joins TRBV21-1 to TRBJ2-2. TRBV21-1 is reported as a pseudogene. The length of the CDR3 is 12 residues. Here the CDR3 DNA reads TGTGCCAGCAGCAACAACACCGGGGAGCTGTTTTTT. Protein: CASSNNTGELFF.

The chain links TRBV10-3 to TRBJ1-2; maybe TRBD1 (6 bases). CDR3 length equals 14 residues. V was cut by 2 bases and J by 3 bases, with 10 bases left in between. From germline, CDR1 is ENHRY and CDR2 SYGVKD. CDR3 bases: TGTGCCATCAGTGAGCTACAGGGAGACTATGGCTACACCTTC. It codes for CAISELQGDYGYTF.

The V and J genes are TRBV11-2 and TRBJ2-4; D remains unclear. The CDR3 has 16 amino acids. Trimming removed 3 bases from V and 1 base from J, with 13 bases in between. Germline V gene lookup returns CDR1 SGHAT and CDR2 FQNNGV. The CDR3, as DNA: TGTGCCAGCAGCTTCCCGCCGGTTGGGGCCAAAAACATTCAGTACTTC. Translation: CASSFPPVGAKNIQYF.

The chain employs TRBV7-8 and TRBJ2-7, with 9 bases lining up with TRBD2. V was pared by 5 bases and J by 2 bases, with 13 bases of the junction left unmatched. This CDR3 comprises 17 residues. Germline loops: CDR1 SGHVS, CDR2 FQNEAQ. CDR3 DNA sequence: TGTGCCAGCAGCCATTCCCGGGGCCAGCGGGGGGCCTACGAGCAGTACTTC. This codes for CASSHSRGQRGAYEQYF. The full variable domain, in which reference TRBV7-8 and TRBJ2-7 provide the parts outside the CDR3, is GAGVSQSPRYKVAKRGQDVALRCDPISGHVSLFWYQQALGQGPEFLTYFQNEAQLDKSGLPSDRFFAERPEGSVSTLKIQRTQQEDSAVYLCASSHSRGQRGAYEQYFGPGTRLTVT.